Included here is one TCR beta chain sequence, with context. Its antigen is still unknown. This entry is derived from a study of response to subunit inactivated influenza vaccine. The V gene end was trimmed by 6 bases and the J gene end by 3 bases; junction bases not matched to a gene: 14. The CDR3 sequence is 17 residues long. The germline V gene encodes CDR1 MNHNS and CDR2 SASEGT. TCRdb re-derived calls from the RT-PCR reads in MiXCR, one entry per CDR3 protein. The table includes fewer than 700,000 distinct CDR3 sequences, over 10% detected once. Study-level points and caveats: Authors suggested that a seasonal influenza vaccination recruits few new T cells each time.

The chain has TRBV6-1 and TRBJ2-3, with 8 bases matching TRBD2. The receptor was isolated from a man aged 45-60 years who received an inactivated influenza vaccine. The sequencing here drew on PBMCs from blood, taken 45 days after vaccination. The CDR3 DNA is TGTGCCAGCAGCCTCAGCGGGAGAGGGTTGGGGACAGATACGCAGTATTTT. Its translation is CASSLSGRGLGTDTQYF.